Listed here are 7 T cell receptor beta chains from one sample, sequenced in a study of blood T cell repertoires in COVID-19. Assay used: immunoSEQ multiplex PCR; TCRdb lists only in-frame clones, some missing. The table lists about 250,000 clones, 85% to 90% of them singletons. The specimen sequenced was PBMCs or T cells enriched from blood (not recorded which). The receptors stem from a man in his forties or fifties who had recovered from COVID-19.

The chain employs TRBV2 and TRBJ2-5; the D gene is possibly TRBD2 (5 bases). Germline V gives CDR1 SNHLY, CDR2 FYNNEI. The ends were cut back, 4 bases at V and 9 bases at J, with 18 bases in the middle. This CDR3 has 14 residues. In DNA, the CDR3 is TGTGCCAGCAGTGTCCCCATGGAAGGAGGTGCCCAGTACTTC. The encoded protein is CASSVPMEGGAQYF.

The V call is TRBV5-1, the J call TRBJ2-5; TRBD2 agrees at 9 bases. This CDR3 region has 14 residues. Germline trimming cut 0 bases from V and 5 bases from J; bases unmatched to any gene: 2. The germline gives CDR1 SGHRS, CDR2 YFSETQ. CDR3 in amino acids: CASSLGLAAETQYF. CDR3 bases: TGCGCCAGCAGCTTGGGACTAGCGGCGGAGACCCAGTACTTC.

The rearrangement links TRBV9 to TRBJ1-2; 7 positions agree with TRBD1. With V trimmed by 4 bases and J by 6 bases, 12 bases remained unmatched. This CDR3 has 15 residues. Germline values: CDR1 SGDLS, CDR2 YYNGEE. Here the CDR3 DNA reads TGTGCCAGCAGCCCTAGCTTAGGGCAGGGGGATGGCTACACCTTC. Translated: CASSPSLGQGDGYTF.

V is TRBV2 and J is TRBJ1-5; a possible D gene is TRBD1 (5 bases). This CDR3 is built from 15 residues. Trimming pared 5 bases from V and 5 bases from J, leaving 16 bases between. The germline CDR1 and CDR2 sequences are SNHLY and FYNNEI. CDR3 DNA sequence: TGTGCCAGCAGTCCCGGGGGATGGACGGATCAGCCCCAGCATTTT. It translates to CASSPGGWTDQPQHF. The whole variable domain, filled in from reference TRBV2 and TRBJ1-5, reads EPEVTQTPSHQVTQMGQEVILRCVPISNHLYFYWYRQILGQKVEFLVSFYNNEISEKSEIFDDQFSVERPDGSNFTLKIRSTKLEDSAMYFCASSPGGWTDQPQHFGDGTRLSIL.

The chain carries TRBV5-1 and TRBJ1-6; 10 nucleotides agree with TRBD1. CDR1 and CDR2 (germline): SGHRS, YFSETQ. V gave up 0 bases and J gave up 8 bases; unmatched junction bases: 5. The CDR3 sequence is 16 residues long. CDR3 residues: CASSLGRGTGDSPLHF. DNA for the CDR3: TGCGCCAGCAGCTTGGGGCGAGGGACAGGGGATTCACCCCTCCACTTT.

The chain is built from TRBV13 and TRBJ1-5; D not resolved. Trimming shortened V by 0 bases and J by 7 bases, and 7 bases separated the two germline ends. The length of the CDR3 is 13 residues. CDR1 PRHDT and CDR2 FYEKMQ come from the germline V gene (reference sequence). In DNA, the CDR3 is TGTGCCAGCAGCTTAGGGGGAGAACAGCCCCAGCATTTT. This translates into CASSLGGEQPQHF.

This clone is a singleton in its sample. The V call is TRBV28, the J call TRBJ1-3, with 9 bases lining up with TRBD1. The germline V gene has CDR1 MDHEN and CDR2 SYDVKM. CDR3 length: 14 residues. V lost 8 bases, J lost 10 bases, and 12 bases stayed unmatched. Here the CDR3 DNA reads TGTGCCAGCCATCGGACAGGGGTCATTAGGACCATATATTTT. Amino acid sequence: CASHRTGVIRTIYF.